Below, 21 T cell receptor beta chains from the same sample are listed, as sequenced in a study of naive and memory T cell subsets. RNA was extracted from roughly 2.5 ml of whole blood of healthy adults. Alpha and beta constant region primers primed reverse transcription for blood and skin samples. TCRdb fed the 5' RACE reads into MiXCR, producing one record per CDR3 protein. The table lists 20,000 to 25,000 distinct CDR3 sequences, 4.2% of them singletons. Receptors originate from a male donor in good health.

This clonotype was seen ten or more times. The V and J genes are TRBV5-1 and TRBJ2-1; 8 nucleotides line up with TRBD2. This CDR3 has 18 amino acids. CDR1 and CDR2 (germline): SGHRS, YFSETQ. V shed 4 bases and J 1 base; nucleotides not matched to a gene: 13. The CDR3 loop is CASSRVASGSTSYNEQFF. Written as DNA, the CDR3 is TGCGCCAGCAGCCGTGTGGCCAGCGGGAGTACGTCCTACAATGAGCAGTTCTTC.

This clonotype has more than one count but fewer than ten. The rearrangement links TRBV11-2 to TRBJ1-1; D gene uncertain. The V gene's germline CDR1 is SGHAT and CDR2 FQNNGV. This CDR3 spans 13 amino acids. With 0 bases removed from V and 6 bases from J, the gap between germline ends came to 8 bases. In DNA form, the CDR3 reads TGTGCCAGCAGCTTAGATCAGCGACCTGAAGCTTTCTTT. Translating it yields CASSLDQRPEAFF.

This clonotype was found many times. The genes are TRBV20-1 and TRBJ2-7, with unresolved D. The V end lost 6 bases, the J end lost 2 bases, and 11 bases lay between the germline ends. CDR1 DFQATT and CDR2 SNEGSKA come from the germline V gene (reference sequence). This CDR3 is 12 amino acids long. CDR3 sequence: CSARRGAYEQYF. The CDR3 DNA follows: TGCAGTGCCCGTCGTGGGGCCTACGAGCAGTACTTC.

This clonotype was observed a handful of times. The V gene is TRBV5-6, the J gene TRBJ1-1, with D tentatively TRBD1 (5 bases). Germline lookup yields CDR1 SGHDT and CDR2 YYEEEE. Trimming shortened V by 0 bases and J by 1 base, and 10 bases separated the two germline ends. The length of the CDR3 is 15 residues. The CDR3 DNA follows: TGTGCCAGCAGCTTGGGGGGGATACAGAACACTGAAGCTTTCTTT. Translated, it gives CASSLGGIQNTEAFF.

This clonotype was counted many times. The rearrangement joins TRBV24-1 to TRBJ2-1; the D gene is possibly TRBD2 (6 bases). V was trimmed by 1 base and J by 8 bases, leaving 14 bases between them. Germline values: CDR1 KGHDR, CDR2 SFDVKD. This CDR3 contains 15 residues. The CDR3 DNA follows: TGTGCCACCAGTGATTTTGGGGGGATCGGCGATGAGCAGTTCTTC. Amino acids: CATSDFGGIGDEQFF.

A remark on this clonotype: A clone one base away is much larger, so this may be a read error. The chain recombines TRBV6-5 with TRBJ2-1, with D possibly being TRBD1 or TRBD2 (5 bases each). The germline V gene has CDR1 MNHEY and CDR2 SVGAGI. This CDR3 is 14 amino acids long. The V and J ends lost 2 bases and 7 bases respectively, with 12 bases between them. The CDR3 loop reads CASSYTRGVNEQFF. In DNA, the CDR3 is TGTGCCAGCAGTTACACGCGAGGGGTGAATGAGCAGTTCTTC.

This clonotype was observed at least ten times. The chain carries TRBV12-3 or TRBV12-4 and TRBJ2-4; D tentatively fits TRBD1 or TRBD2 (5 bases each). This CDR3 region has 17 residues. The V gene lost 5 bases and the J gene lost 4 bases, with 21 bases spanning the gap. The DNA of the CDR3 is TGTGCCAGCAGTCACAACATGGGGACCGCACTAAAAAACATTCAGTACTTC. Amino acid sequence: CASSHNMGTALKNIQYF.

This clonotype was seen many times. The chain is built from TRBV7-2 and TRBJ2-3; D gene unclear. V lost 4 bases to trimming and J lost 2 bases, with 4 bases between them. In germline, CDR1 is SGHTA, CDR2 FQGNSA. CDR3 length: 12 residues. This CDR3 is CASSSYTDTQYF. DNA of the CDR3: TGTGCCAGCAGCTCCTACACAGATACGCAGTATTTT.

This clonotype was seen at least ten times. The chain has TRBV29-1 and TRBJ2-2, with 11 bases fitting TRBD2. Per germline, CDR1 SQVTM and CDR2 ANQGSEA. The CDR3 consists of 17 residues. With V trimmed by 4 bases and J by 1 base, 8 bases remained unmatched. CDR3 region: CSVAKGLAAMNTGELFF. As DNA, the CDR3 is TGCAGCGTTGCAAAGGGACTAGCGGCCATGAACACCGGGGAGCTGTTTTTT.

A note on this clonotype: A much larger clonotype is one base distant, so this may be a read error. In DNA, the CDR3 is TGCAGTGCCGAAGGGGGACCCCGCTACGAGCAGTACTTC. Translation gives CSAEGGPRYEQYF. This chain links TRBV20-1 with TRBJ2-7; D perhaps matches TRBD1 (6 bases). The germline V gene encodes CDR1 DFQATT and CDR2 SNEGSKA (reference sequence). The CDR3 spans 13 residues. V was trimmed by 6 bases and J by 3 bases, leaving 15 bases between them.

This clonotype was picked up many times. V gene TRBV27 combines with J gene TRBJ2-7; D is possibly TRBD1 (6 bases). The germline V and J ends were trimmed by 6 bases and 3 bases, with 21 bases remaining between them. The CDR3 length is 16 residues. Germline CDR1 reads MNHEY; CDR2 reads SMNVEV (reference sequence). The CDR3, as DNA: TGTGCCAGCAGAGCCGACAGGAGCTCATACTACTACGAGCAGTACTTC. Protein product: CASRADRSSYYYEQYF.

As to this clonotype: A much larger clone lies one base from this, so it may be a read error. The genes are TRBV3-1 and TRBJ2-1; D is unclear. This CDR3 has 12 residues. The germline V and J ends were trimmed by 7 bases and 7 bases, with 11 bases remaining between them. The germline V gene has CDR1 LGHDT and CDR2 YNNKEL (reference sequence). CDR3 nucleotides: TGTGCCAGCAACCTTTTGGGGAATGAGCAGTTCTTC. Protein sequence: CASNLLGNEQFF.

This clonotype is medium-sized within its sample. V gene TRBV29-1 combines with J gene TRBJ2-1; D is uncertain. V was trimmed by 7 bases and J by 2 bases, leaving 12 bases between them. The CDR3 loop spans 13 amino acids. Germline CDR1 is SQVTM and CDR2 is ANQGSEA. DNA of the CDR3: TGCAGCGGTCAGAGTCACACCTACAATGAGCAGTTCTTC. It specifies CSGQSHTYNEQFF.

As regards this clonotype: Given a much more abundant clone one base away, this may be a read error. The chain links TRBV5-1 to TRBJ2-2; D possibly corresponds to TRBD2 (6 bases). In germline, CDR1 is SGHRS, CDR2 YFSETQ. CDR3 length: 18 residues. The CDR3 DNA reads as TGCGGCAGCAGCTTGGGACTCATGTCCGTGTCGAACACCGGGGAGCTGTTTTTT. Its translation: CGSSLGLMSVSNTGELFF.

This clonotype was counted many times. The chain combines TRBV3-1 with TRBJ1-5, with 7 bases that match TRBD1. V lost 4 bases to trimming and J lost 7 bases; unmatched junction nucleotides: 7. The CDR3 sequence is 14 residues long. The germline gives CDR1 LGHDT, CDR2 YNNKEL (reference sequence). CDR3 loop: CASSLSTGRQPQHF. The CDR3 DNA sequence: TGTGCCAGCAGCCTCTCGACAGGGAGGCAGCCCCAGCATTTT.

The V call is TRBV11-2, the J call TRBJ2-3, with 11 positions matching TRBD2. Trimming removed 1 base from V and 7 bases from J; junction bases left unmatched: 7. This CDR3 contains 16 residues. CDR1 SGHAT and CDR2 FQNNGV come from the germline V gene. The CDR3, as DNA: TGTGCCAGCAGCTTAGGTAGCGGGGGGGCCCTCTATACGCAGTATTTT. The encoded protein is CASSLGSGGALYTQYF.

There are many counts of this clonotype. The rearrangement uses TRBV20-1 and TRBJ2-1; 9 nucleotides align to TRBD2. The V segment lost 2 bases and the J segment 6 bases; nucleotides outside the gene matches: 11. This CDR3 comprises 16 residues. Germline V CDR1 and CDR2: DFQATT, SNEGSKA (reference sequence). In nucleotides, the CDR3 is TGCAGTGCTAGACTAGCGGGGACGTGGCCTCTCAATGAGCAGTTCTTC. Translation gives CSARLAGTWPLNEQFF.

This clonotype was seen many times. The chain joins TRBV28 to TRBJ2-3; TRBD2 is a possible D gene (6 bases). Trimming took off 7 bases at V and 2 bases at J, with 16 bases between the two ends. This CDR3 contains 15 residues. CDR1 is MDHEN and CDR2 is SYDVKM in the germline V gene. The chain's CDR3 is CASIGSTPNTDTQYF. The CDR3 DNA reads as TGTGCCAGCATCGGGAGCACCCCCAACACAGATACGCAGTATTTT.

This clonotype has at least ten counts. This sequence joins TRBV4-1 and TRBJ1-3, with D possibly matching TRBD1 (5 bases). The CDR3 extends over 14 amino acids. The ends were cut back, 3 bases at V and 2 bases at J, with 8 bases in the middle. CDR1 and CDR2 from the germline V gene are MGHRA and YSYEKL. CDR3 region: CASSQGVAGNTIYF. The CDR3 DNA sequence: TGCGCCAGCAGCCAGGGGGTTGCTGGAAACACCATATATTTT.

This clonotype showed up many times. The chain links TRBV14 to TRBJ1-3; D is perhaps TRBD1 (5 bases). CDR3 length: 15 amino acids. Trimming left V 6 bases short and J 0 bases short, with 12 bases between. Germline V gene data show CDR1 as SGHDN and CDR2 as FVKESK. The CDR3 protein is CASSPRQSSGNTIYF. CDR3 nucleotide sequence: TGTGCCAGCAGTCCCAGACAGAGCTCTGGAAACACCATATATTTT.

This clonotype was picked up many times. This chain links TRBV7-9 with TRBJ1-2; no reliable D call. The germline V and J ends were trimmed by 1 base and 4 bases, with 10 bases remaining between them. Germline lookup yields CDR1 SEHNR and CDR2 FQNEAQ (reference sequence). The CDR3 loop spans 14 amino acids. Here the CDR3 DNA reads TGTGCCAGCAGCTTAGTCGGCACGAGCTATGGCTACACCTTC. Translating it yields CASSLVGTSYGYTF.